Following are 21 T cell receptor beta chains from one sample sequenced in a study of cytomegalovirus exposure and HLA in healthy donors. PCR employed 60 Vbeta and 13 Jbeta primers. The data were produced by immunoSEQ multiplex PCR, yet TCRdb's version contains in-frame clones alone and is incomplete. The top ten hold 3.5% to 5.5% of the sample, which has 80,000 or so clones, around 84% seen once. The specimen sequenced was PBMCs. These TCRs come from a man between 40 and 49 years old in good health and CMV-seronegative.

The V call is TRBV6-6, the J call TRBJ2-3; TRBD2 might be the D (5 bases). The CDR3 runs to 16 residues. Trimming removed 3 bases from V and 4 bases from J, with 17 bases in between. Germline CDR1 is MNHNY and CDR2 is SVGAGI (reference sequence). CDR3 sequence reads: CASSYSRPGSPDTQYF. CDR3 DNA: TGTGCCAGCAGTTATTCCAGGCCGGGGAGCCCAGATACGCAGTATTTT.

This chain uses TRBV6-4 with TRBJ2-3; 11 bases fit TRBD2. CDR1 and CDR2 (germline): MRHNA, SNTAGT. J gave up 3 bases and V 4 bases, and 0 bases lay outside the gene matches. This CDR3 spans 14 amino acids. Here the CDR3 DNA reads TGTGCCAGCAGTGGGACTAGCGGGACAGATACGCAGTATTTT. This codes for CASSGTSGTDTQYF.

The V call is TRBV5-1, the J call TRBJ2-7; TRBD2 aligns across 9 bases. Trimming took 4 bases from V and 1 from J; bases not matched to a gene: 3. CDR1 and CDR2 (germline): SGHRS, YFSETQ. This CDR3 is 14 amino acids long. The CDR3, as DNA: TGCGCCAGCAGCCTTAGCGGGGGTTCCTACGAGCAGTACTTC. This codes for CASSLSGGSYEQYF.

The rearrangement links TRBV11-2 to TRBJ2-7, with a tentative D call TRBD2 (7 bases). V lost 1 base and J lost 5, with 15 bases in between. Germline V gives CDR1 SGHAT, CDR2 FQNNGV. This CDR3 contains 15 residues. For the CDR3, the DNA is TGTGCCAGCAGCTTAGGTGCGGGGGCTGGAAACGAGCAGTACTTC. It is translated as CASSLGAGAGNEQYF.

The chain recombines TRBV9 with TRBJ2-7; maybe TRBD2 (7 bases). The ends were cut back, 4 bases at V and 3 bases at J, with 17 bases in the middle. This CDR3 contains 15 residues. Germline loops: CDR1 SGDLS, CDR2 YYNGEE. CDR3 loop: CASSPHRGAGYEQYF. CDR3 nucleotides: TGTGCCAGCAGCCCCCACCGGGGGGCTGGCTACGAGCAGTACTTC.

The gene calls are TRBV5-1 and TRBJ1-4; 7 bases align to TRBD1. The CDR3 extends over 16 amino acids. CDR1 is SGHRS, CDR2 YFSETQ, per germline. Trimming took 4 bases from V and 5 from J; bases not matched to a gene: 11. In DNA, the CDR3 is TGCGCCAGCAGCATTCGCTCAGGGGGTGGGAATGAAAAACTGTTTTTT. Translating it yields CASSIRSGGGNEKLFF.

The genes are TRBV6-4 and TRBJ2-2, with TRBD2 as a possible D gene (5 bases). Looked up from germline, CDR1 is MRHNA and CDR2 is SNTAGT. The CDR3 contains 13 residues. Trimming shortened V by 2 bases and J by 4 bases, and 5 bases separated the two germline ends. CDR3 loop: CASSDGSTGELFF. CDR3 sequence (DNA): TGTGCCAGCAGTGACGGGAGCACCGGGGAGCTGTTTTTT.

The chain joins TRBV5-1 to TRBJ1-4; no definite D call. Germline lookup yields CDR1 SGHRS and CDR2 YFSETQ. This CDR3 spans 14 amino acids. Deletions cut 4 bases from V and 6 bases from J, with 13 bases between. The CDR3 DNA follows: TGCGCCAGCAGCCCGGGTCACGGGGATGAAAAACTGTTTTTT. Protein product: CASSPGHGDEKLFF.

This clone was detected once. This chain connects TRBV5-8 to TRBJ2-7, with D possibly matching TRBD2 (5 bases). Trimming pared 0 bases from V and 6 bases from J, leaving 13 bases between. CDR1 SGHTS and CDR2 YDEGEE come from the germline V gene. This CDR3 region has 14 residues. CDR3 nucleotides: TGTGCCAGCAGCTTGGCGGGGTCCTGGGGCGAGCAGTACTTC. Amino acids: CASSLAGSWGEQYF.

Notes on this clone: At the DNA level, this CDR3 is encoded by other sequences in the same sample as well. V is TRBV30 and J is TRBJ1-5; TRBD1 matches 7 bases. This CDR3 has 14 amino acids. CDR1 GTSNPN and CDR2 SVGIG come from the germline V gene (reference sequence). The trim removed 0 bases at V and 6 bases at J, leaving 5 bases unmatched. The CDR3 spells CAWSVEGAGQPQHF. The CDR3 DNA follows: TGTGCCTGGAGTGTAGAGGGGGCCGGTCAGCCCCAGCATTTT.

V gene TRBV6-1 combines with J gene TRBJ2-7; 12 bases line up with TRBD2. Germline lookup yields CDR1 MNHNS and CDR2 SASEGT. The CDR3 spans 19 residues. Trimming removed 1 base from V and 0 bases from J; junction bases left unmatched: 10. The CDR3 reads CASSEEVGLAGTVSYEQYF. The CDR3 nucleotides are TGTGCCAGCAGTGAAGAGGTAGGACTAGCGGGGACCGTCTCCTACGAGCAGTACTTC.

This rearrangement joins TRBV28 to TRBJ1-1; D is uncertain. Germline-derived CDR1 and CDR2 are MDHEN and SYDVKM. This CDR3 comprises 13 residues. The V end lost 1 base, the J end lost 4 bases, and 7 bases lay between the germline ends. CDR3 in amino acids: CASSLSFITEAFF. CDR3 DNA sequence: TGTGCCAGCAGTTTATCCTTTATCACTGAAGCTTTCTTT.

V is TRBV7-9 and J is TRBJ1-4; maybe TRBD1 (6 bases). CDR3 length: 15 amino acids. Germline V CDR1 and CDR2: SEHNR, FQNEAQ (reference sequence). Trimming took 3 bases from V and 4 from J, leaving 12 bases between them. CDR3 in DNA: TGTGCCAGCAGCTTCGCAGGGGCCGGTAATGAAAAACTGTTTTTT. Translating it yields CASSFAGAGNEKLFF. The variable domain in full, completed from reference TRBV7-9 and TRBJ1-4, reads DTGVSQNPRHKITKRGQNVTFRCDPISEHNRLYWYRQTLGQGPEFLTYFQNEAQLEKSRLLSDRFSAERPKGSFSTLEIQRTEQGDSAMYLCASSFAGAGNEKLFFGSGTQLSVL.

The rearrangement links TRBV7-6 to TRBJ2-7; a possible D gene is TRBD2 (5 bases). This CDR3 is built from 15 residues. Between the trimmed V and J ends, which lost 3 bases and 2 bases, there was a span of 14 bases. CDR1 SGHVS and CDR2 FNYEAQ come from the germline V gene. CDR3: CASSFSPAEAYEQYF. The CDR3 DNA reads TGTGCCAGCAGCTTTTCCCCAGCGGAGGCCTACGAGCAGTACTTC.

CDR3 bases: TGTGCCAGCAGTTTACCACTTACCGGGACTAAGGTAAATGAGCAGTTCTTC. Protein sequence: CASSLPLTGTKVNEQFF. The J gene is TRBJ2-1, the V gene TRBV27; the match to TRBD2 covers 7 bases. The CDR3 has 17 residues. Germline loops: CDR1 MNHEY, CDR2 SMNVEV (reference sequence). Trimming at V came to 2 bases and at J to 7 bases, leaving 14 bases not matched to a gene.

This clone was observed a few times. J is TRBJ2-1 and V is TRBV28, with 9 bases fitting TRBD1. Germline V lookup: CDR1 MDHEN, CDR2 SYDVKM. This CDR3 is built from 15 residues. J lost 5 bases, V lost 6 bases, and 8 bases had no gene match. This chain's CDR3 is CASSPQGQGNNEQFF. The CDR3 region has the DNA TGTGCCAGCAGCCCCCAGGGACAGGGTAACAATGAGCAGTTCTTC.

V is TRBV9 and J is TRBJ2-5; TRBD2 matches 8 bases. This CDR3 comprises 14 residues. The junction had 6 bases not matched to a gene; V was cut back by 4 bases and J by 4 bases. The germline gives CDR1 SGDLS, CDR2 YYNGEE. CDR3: CASSPPGGGETQYF. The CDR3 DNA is TGTGCCAGCAGCCCGCCGGGGGGGGGAGAGACCCAGTACTTC.

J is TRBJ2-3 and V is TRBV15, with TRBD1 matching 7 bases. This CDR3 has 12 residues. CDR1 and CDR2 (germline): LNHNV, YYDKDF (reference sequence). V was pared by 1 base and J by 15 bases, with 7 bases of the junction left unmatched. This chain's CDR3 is CATSRAKQGKYF. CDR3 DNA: TGTGCCACCAGCAGAGCAAAACAGGGGAAATATTTT.

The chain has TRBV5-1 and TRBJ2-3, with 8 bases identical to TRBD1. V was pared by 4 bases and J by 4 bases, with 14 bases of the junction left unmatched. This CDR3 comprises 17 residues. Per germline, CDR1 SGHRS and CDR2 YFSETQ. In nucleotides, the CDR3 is TGCGCCAGCAGCACCCAACCCCCGGGACAGGTACCAGATACGCAGTATTTT. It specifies CASSTQPPGQVPDTQYF.

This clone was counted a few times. The chain's CDR3 is CASSFRLPNEQFF. CDR3 nucleotides: TGTGCCAGCAGTTTTCGCCTACCCAATGAGCAGTTCTTC. The gene calls are TRBV28 and TRBJ2-1; unclear D gene. The CDR3 is 13 amino acids. Trimming pared 3 bases from V and 6 bases from J, leaving 9 bases between. Per the germline V gene, CDR1 is MDHEN and CDR2 is SYDVKM.

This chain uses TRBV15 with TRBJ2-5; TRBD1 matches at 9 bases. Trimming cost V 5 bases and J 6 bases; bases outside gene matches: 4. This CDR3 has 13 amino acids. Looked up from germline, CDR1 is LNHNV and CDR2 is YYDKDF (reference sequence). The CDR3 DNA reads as TGTGCCACCAGCTTAGACAGGGGGAAGACCCAGTACTTC. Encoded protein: CATSLDRGKTQYF.